These 31 T cell receptor beta chains came from one sample sequenced in a study of T cells in Graves' hyperthyroidism and ophthalmopathy. It was RNA transcripts that yielded the amplified TCR beta CDR3 regions. An initial round of RT-PCR targeting the TCR CDR3 relied on the HTBI primer set. Using its own MiXCR run on the multiplex PCR reads, TCRdb lists one record per CDR3 protein. The sample contains hundreds of thousands of distinct CDR3 sequences, 16% of which appear only once. The sequenced sample was blood. All receptors derive from a young woman with Graves' ophthalmopathy.

The rearrangement joins TRBV19 to TRBJ1-4; D uncertain. The germline gives CDR1 LNHDA, CDR2 SQIVND (reference sequence). The CDR3 spans 12 residues. Trimming took 3 bases from V and 8 from J, leaving 7 bases between them. As DNA, the CDR3 is TGTGCCAGTAGTATCCGGAAAGAAAAACTGTTTTTT. It translates to CASSIRKEKLFF.

The chain recombines TRBV6-1 with TRBJ2-3, with 11 bases matching TRBD2. This CDR3 spans 16 amino acids. The V and J ends lost 4 bases and 4 bases, in that order; junction bases with no gene match: 7. Germline V gene data show CDR1 as MNHNS and CDR2 as SASEGT. The CDR3 DNA reads as TGTGCCAGCAGTGCACAGGTTAGCGGGGGGGCAGATACGCAGTATTTT. Its protein product is CASSAQVSGGADTQYF.

This clonotype was seen many times. The J gene is TRBJ2-7, the V gene TRBV12-3 or TRBV12-4; 9 nucleotides match TRBD1. Germline trimming cut 1 base from V and 6 bases from J; bases unmatched to any gene: 7. The CDR3 runs 15 residues. CDR3 nucleotides: TGTGCCAGCAGTTTAGGGACAGGGGTGGGAGGCGAGCAGTACTTC. Amino acid sequence: CASSLGTGVGGEQYF.

This clonotype appeared many times. J is TRBJ2-5 and V is TRBV2; D gene uncertain. V was trimmed by 1 base and J by 7 bases, leaving 7 bases between them. This CDR3 is 12 amino acids long. Germline values: CDR1 SNHLY, CDR2 FYNNEI. The CDR3 DNA sequence: TGTGCCAGCAGTGAAGGCCCAAGGACCCAGTACTTC. Encoded protein: CASSEGPRTQYF. Using reference TRBV2 and TRBJ2-5 for the parts outside the CDR3, the full variable domain is EPEVTQTPSHQVTQMGQEVILRCVPISNHLYFYWYRQILGQKVEFLVSFYNNEISEKSEIFDDQFSVERPDGSNFTLKIRSTKLEDSAMYFCASSEGPRTQYFGPGTRLLVL.

In this sample, this clonotype turned up many times. The chain couples TRBV2 to TRBJ2-3, with D perhaps TRBD1 (6 bases). Germline V gene lookup returns CDR1 SNHLY and CDR2 FYNNEI. V shed 10 bases and J shed 1 base, with 15 bases lying between them. This CDR3 is 14 amino acids long. This chain's CDR3 is CAIPAHRGTDTQYF. CDR3 DNA sequence: TGTGCCATCCCAGCTCACAGGGGCACAGATACGCAGTATTTT.

In the case of this clonotype: A much larger clone is a single base away; this may be a read error. This rearrangement joins TRBV12-3 or TRBV12-4 to TRBJ2-3; 12 positions agree with TRBD2. The CDR3 covers 16 residues. CDR3 protein: CASSPRLAGATDAQYF. As DNA, the CDR3 is TGTGCCAGCAGCCCCAGACTAGCGGGGGCCACAGATGCGCAGTATTTT.

V usage is TRBV4-2 and J usage is TRBJ1-5; 7 positions agree with TRBD1. The trim removed 9 bases at V and 4 bases at J, leaving 24 bases unmatched. Germline CDR1 LGHNA, CDR2 YNFKEQ. This CDR3 region has 19 residues. CDR3 sequence reads: CASRPHGILQGPRNQPQHF. The CDR3 DNA reads as TGTGCCAGTCGGCCTCATGGAATATTACAGGGGCCAAGGAATCAGCCCCAGCATTTT.

The CDR3 DNA reads TGCGCCAGCAGTGAGAGGGCAGGGCCACAAGAGACCCAGTACTTC. Translating gives CASSERAGPQETQYF. The chain couples TRBV10-1 to TRBJ2-5, with D tentatively TRBD1 (5 bases). The V gene's germline CDR1 is WNHNN and CDR2 SYGVQD (reference sequence). The CDR3 is made up of 15 amino acids. Trimming stripped 2 bases from V and 2 bases from J, with 12 bases between.

This clonotype appeared many times. This chain joins TRBV11-2 and TRBJ2-7; the D is unclear. This CDR3 spans 13 amino acids. Trimming shortened V by 1 base and J by 3 bases, and 7 bases separated the two germline ends. CDR1 is SGHAT and CDR2 is FQNNGV in the germline V gene. The CDR3 DNA follows: TGTGCCAGCAGCTTAGGCGCAGACTACGAGCAGTACTTC. This translates into CASSLGADYEQYF.

This clonotype was counted at least ten times. The chain links TRBV2 to TRBJ1-6; TRBD1 matches 10 bases. V gave up 4 bases and J gave up 10 bases; unmatched junction bases: 4. CDR1 is SNHLY and CDR2 is FYNNEI in the germline V gene. The CDR3 is 14 amino acids. The DNA of the CDR3 is TGTGCCAGCAGTGTCGGGACAGGGGCGTCACCCCTCCACTTT. Its translation is CASSVGTGASPLHF.

This clonotype was detected many times. At one boundary the junction diverges from the germline segment, which might be a read error. The J gene is TRBJ1-5, the V gene TRBV29-1, with a possible D match to TRBD1 (5 bases). This CDR3 region has 13 residues. Germline CDR1 and CDR2: SQVTM and ANQGSEA. This CDR3 is CSVGAGSKQPQHF. The CDR3 bases are TGCAGCGTTGGGGCAGGGAGCAAGCAGCCCCAGCATTTT.

This chain uses TRBV29-1 with TRBJ2-7; TRBD2 agrees at 10 bases. Germline trimming cut 6 bases from V and 3 bases from J; bases unmatched to any gene: 11. CDR3 size: 15 residues. Germline V lookup: CDR1 SQVTM, CDR2 ANQGSEA. In DNA form, the CDR3 reads TGCAGCGTCTCCTACCCCGGGACTAGCGACTACGAGCAGTACTTC. Translation gives CSVSYPGTSDYEQYF.

With respect to this clonotype: Just one base apart from a much larger clone, this may be a read error. For the CDR3, the DNA is TGTGCCAGCAGTTTAAAGGGGGTCCTACCCGGGGAGCTGTTTTTT. Its translation: CASSLKGVLPGELFF. The chain combines TRBV12-3 or TRBV12-4 with TRBJ2-2; weak D call: TRBD1 (6 bases). This CDR3 has 15 amino acids. V lost 2 bases to trimming and J lost 6 bases, with 13 bases between them.

This clonotype was recorded at least ten times. V usage is TRBV7-2 and J usage is TRBJ1-6; D is uncertain. The V gene's germline CDR1 is SGHTA and CDR2 FQGNSA. The CDR3 is 14 amino acids. The V end was cut by 4 bases, the J end by 9 bases, with 13 bases between. CDR3 coding DNA: TGTGCCAGCAGCTCCAGCGGGGTTGGTTCACCCCTCCACTTT. It yields the protein CASSSSGVGSPLHF.

In its sample, this clonotype was seen many times. The rearrangement joins TRBV5-4 to TRBJ1-1; 9 positions agree with TRBD1. J gave up 2 bases and V 0 bases, and 2 bases lay outside the gene matches. The CDR3 loop spans 15 amino acids. The V gene's germline CDR1 is SGHNT and CDR2 YYREEE (reference sequence). For the CDR3, the DNA is TGTGCCAGCAGCTTGGGACAGGGGGGAAACACTGAAGCTTTCTTT. This encodes CASSLGQGGNTEAFF.

This clonotype was seen at least ten times. Since a much larger clone is just one base distant, this may be a read error. The genes are TRBV28 and TRBJ2-5, with no clear D. Trimming pared 5 bases from V and 6 bases from J, leaving 13 bases between. Germline CDR1 is MDHEN and CDR2 is SYDVKM. The CDR3 covers 13 residues. The CDR3 nucleotides read TGTGCCAGCAGTCCCCCGGATGCTAAGACCCAGTACTTC. Its translation: CASSPPDAKTQYF.

This clonotype occurred many times. This sequence joins TRBV6-2 or TRBV6-3 and TRBJ2-7, with D maybe TRBD1 (6 bases). This CDR3 is built from 15 residues. Germline CDR1 MNHEY, CDR2 SVGEGT. Trimming removed 6 bases from V and 3 bases from J, with 18 bases in between. The CDR3 nucleotides are TGTGCCAGCAGAGCGAGGCATCCCAGGGGCTACGAGCAGTACTTC. It encodes CASRARHPRGYEQYF.

This clonotype has at least ten counts. The J gene is TRBJ2-3, the V gene TRBV11-2, with 7 bases matching TRBD2. The CDR3 is 16 residues long. The V segment lost 4 bases and the J segment 2 bases; nucleotides outside the gene matches: 9. Looked up from germline, CDR1 is SGHAT and CDR2 is FQNNGV. The CDR3 DNA sequence: TGTGCCAGCAGCTCCCTTGCGGGAGTATTCACAGATACGCAGTATTTT. It is translated as CASSSLAGVFTDTQYF.

CDR3 residues: CASSLLAGGEQYF. The CDR3 DNA is TGTGCCAGCAGCTTACTCGCGGGTGGCGAGCAGTACTTC. The chain combines TRBV7-3 with TRBJ2-7; D might be TRBD2 (5 bases). CDR1 and CDR2 from the germline V gene are SGHTA and FQGTGA. The CDR3 runs to 13 residues. V shed 2 bases and J shed 6 bases, with 11 bases lying between them. Filled out from reference TRBV7-3 and TRBJ2-7, the complete variable domain reads GAGVSQTPSNKVTEKGKYVELRCDPISGHTALYWYRQSLGQGPEFLIYFQGTGAADDSGLPNDRFFAVRPEGSVSTLKIQRTERGDSAVYLCASSLLAGGEQYFGPGTRLTVT.

This clonotype has at least ten counts. The V call is TRBV5-1, the J call TRBJ2-7; D gene ambiguous. The CDR3 spans 14 residues. Germline lookup yields CDR1 SGHRS and CDR2 YFSETQ. V lost 2 bases and J lost 1, with 10 bases in between. CDR3 nucleotides: TGCGCCAGCAGCTTCGTAGGGATTTCCTACGAGCAGTACTTC. Translation gives CASSFVGISYEQYF.

The sample holds many counts of this clonotype. The chain uses TRBV7-9 and TRBJ1-1; tentatively, D is TRBD1 (5 bases). Germline CDR1 is SEHNR and CDR2 is FQNEAQ (reference sequence). The V end was cut by 5 bases, the J end by 8 bases, with 15 bases between. The CDR3 totals 13 residues. The CDR3 reads CASSHRDSREAFF. The CDR3 DNA is TGTGCCAGCAGCCACCGGGACTCAAGAGAAGCTTTCTTT.

In its sample, this clonotype was seen many times. The chain joins TRBV5-6 to TRBJ1-1; D is uncertain. V gave up 1 base and J gave up 0 bases, with 4 bases separating them. Germline lookup yields CDR1 SGHDT and CDR2 YYEEEE. The CDR3 spans 13 residues. The CDR3 DNA follows: TGTGCCAGCAGCTTGTTGCTGAACACTGAAGCTTTCTTT. Its translation is CASSLLLNTEAFF.

In its sample, this clonotype was seen a few times. The chain links TRBV14 to TRBJ1-2; D might be TRBD1 (6 bases). Trimming left V 2 bases short and J 9 bases short, with 13 bases between. CDR3 length equals 13 residues. Germline assignment: CDR1 SGHDN and CDR2 FVKESK. The CDR3 protein is CASSQTGRRSYTF. The DNA for the CDR3 is TGTGCCAGCAGCCAAACAGGGAGAAGGAGCTACACCTTC.

V is TRBV11-2 and J is TRBJ1-2; D might be TRBD1 (5 bases). The ends were cut back, 4 bases at V and 8 bases at J, with 17 bases in the middle. There are 14 residues in the CDR3. The V gene's germline CDR1 is SGHAT and CDR2 FQNNGV. CDR3 nucleotide sequence: TGTGCCAGCAGCTCCAGCCCCGGTACAGGCGGCTACACCTTC. As protein: CASSSSPGTGGYTF.

This clonotype came up many times. The rearrangement uses TRBV9 and TRBJ2-7; TRBD2 matches at 11 bases. The CDR3 runs to 14 residues. Germline V gene data show CDR1 as SGDLS and CDR2 as YYNGEE. The V segment lost 1 base and the J segment 5 bases; nucleotides outside the gene matches: 2. The CDR3 DNA reads as TGTGCCAGCAGCGTAACTAGCGGGAGTGACGAGCAGTACTTC. Its translation is CASSVTSGSDEQYF.

This clonotype was recorded at least ten times. This rearrangement joins TRBV7-8 to TRBJ2-1; D not certain. Trimming cost V 1 base and J 8 bases, with 6 bases left between them. The V gene's germline CDR1 is SGHVS and CDR2 FQNEAQ. This CDR3 has 12 residues. The CDR3 protein is CASSLGQDEQFF. CDR3 DNA: TGTGCCAGCAGCTTAGGGCAGGATGAGCAGTTCTTC.

This clonotype was seen a handful of times. The chain carries TRBV20-1 and TRBJ1-4; D gene unclear. The CDR3 extends over 13 amino acids. V gave up 3 bases and J gave up 10 bases, with 15 bases separating them. Germline CDR1 DFQATT, CDR2 SNEGSKA (reference sequence). CDR3 nucleotides: TGCAGTGCTAGTTACGGGTACCCCGGAAAACTGTTTTTT. Its protein product is CSASYGYPGKLFF.

This clonotype appeared many times. V and J are TRBV2 and TRBJ1-2, with D unclear. Germline-derived CDR1 and CDR2 are SNHLY and FYNNEI. Trimming took off 8 bases at V and 7 bases at J, with 11 bases between the two ends. The CDR3 consists of 11 residues. CDR3 residues: CASREGGGYTF. CDR3 nucleotides: TGTGCCAGCCGGGAAGGAGGTGGCTACACCTTC.

This clonotype was observed at least ten times. V and J are TRBV11-3 and TRBJ1-2; 11 bases are shared with TRBD1. Per germline, CDR1 SGHNT and CDR2 YENEEA. This CDR3 has 17 amino acids. The J segment lost 2 bases and the V segment lost 2 bases, leaving 7 bases of the junction unmatched. The CDR3 bases are TGTGCCAGCAGCTTATGGGGACAGGGGGTCCTGAACTATGGCTACACCTTC. It codes for CASSLWGQGVLNYGYTF.

In this sample, this clonotype turned up many times. The gene calls are TRBV4-1 and TRBJ1-1; 8 bases align to TRBD1. Trimming removed 1 base from V and 6 bases from J; junction bases left unmatched: 10. Germline assignment: CDR1 MGHRA and CDR2 YSYEKL. This CDR3 has 16 amino acids. The CDR3 sequence is CASSQVTTGVLAEAFF. CDR3 DNA: TGCGCCAGCAGCCAAGTAACGACAGGGGTTCTCGCTGAAGCTTTCTTT.

In its sample, this clonotype was seen a few times. The chain joins TRBV19 to TRBJ2-2; 7 positions agree with TRBD2. Germline-derived CDR1 and CDR2 are LNHDA and SQIVND (reference sequence). The CDR3 has 15 amino acids. V lost 4 bases to trimming and J lost 6 bases; unmatched junction nucleotides: 8. The CDR3 reads CASSTPRRGAGELFF. The CDR3, as DNA: TGTGCCAGTAGTACTCCCCGTCGGGGGGCCGGGGAGCTGTTTTTT.